The rows below give T cell receptor beta chains drawn from one sample of a study of T-cell memory formation after mild COVID-19. A single record per CDR3 protein comes from TCRdb applying MiXCR to the 5' RACE reads. The sample carries about 150,000 distinct CDR3 sequences, roughly 15% recorded once. Input material: PBMCs or a T cell subset sorted from them (not recorded which). These receptors were obtained from an adult woman who had mild COVID-19 (a few samples of this study predate the infection). Cell type and time point are not known. The CDR3 runs from the conserved cysteine through the conserved F or W. D genes are given only for firm matches. Clone size, where shown, is once, few, many, or a class for clones that have expanded.

>TRBJ1-1|few|TRBV7-9|-
TGTGCCAGCAGCCAGCGAGGGGTCGGCGGGAACACTGAAGCTTTCTTT
CASSQRGVGGNTEAFF
>TRBJ2-7|-|TRBV6-2/TRBV6-3|TRBD1
TGTGCCAGCAGTAAACCCGGGACAGGGGGCTACGAGCAGTACTTC
CASSKPGTGGYEQYF
>TRBJ2-3|-|TRBV7-6|-
TGTGCCAGCAGCTTCCAGCCGGGTGGCACAGATACGCAGTATTTT
CASSFQPGGTDTQYF
>TRBJ2-5|many|TRBV20-1|TRBD2
TGCAGTGCTAGATCGGGGACTAGCGGGAGTTGGAGGGAGACCCAGTACTTC
CSARSGTSGSWRETQYF
>TRBJ2-1|-|TRBV11-2|-
TGTGCCAGCAGCTTAGAAGGGCCGGATTTGATTGGGGGCAATGAGCAGTTCTTC
CASSLEGPDLIGGNEQFF
>TRBJ2-3|few|TRBV13|TRBD2
TGTGCCAGCAGCCGGACTAGCGGGGGGGAGAGCACAGATACGCAGTATTTT
CASSRTSGGESTDTQYF
>TRBJ2-5|-|TRBV18|-
TGTGCCAGCTCACCACCGATGTTCCAAGAGACCCAGTACTTC
CASSPPMFQETQYF
>TRBJ2-7|few|TRBV7-2|TRBD2
TGTGCCAGCAGCTGGGGGGGTCCCTACGAGCAGTACTTC
CASSWGGPYEQYF
>TRBJ1-1|-|TRBV5-1|TRBD1
TGCGCCAGCAGCTGTGCAGGGGGGAACACTGAAGCTTTCTTT
CASSCAGGNTEAFF
>TRBJ2-1|-|TRBV7-3|-
TGTGCCAGCAGCTCTGGTGCTTCGACCGGCAATGAGCAGTTCTTC
CASSSGASTGNEQFF
>TRBJ2-1|few|TRBV2|-
TGTGCCAGCACTCGGGACTCCAACAATGAGCAGTTCTTC
CASTRDSNNEQFF
>TRBJ1-1|-|TRBV5-1|-
TGCGCCAGCAGGGGACGTAGCTCCATGAACACTGAAGCTTTCTTT
CASRGRSSMNTEAFF
>TRBJ2-3|-|TRBV6-1|-
TGTGCCAGCAGGGAACCCACAGATACGCAGTATTTT
CASREPTDTQYF
>TRBJ2-3|few|TRBV4-1|TRBD1
TGCGCCAGCAGCCACAGCCCCGGAGGACAGGAGTACACAGATACGCAGTATTTT
CASSHSPGGQEYTDTQYF
>TRBJ2-5|-|TRBV10-2|-
TGCGCCAGCAGTGTGGGAGGATGGGGAGAGACCCAGTACTTC
CASSVGGWGETQYF
>TRBJ2-1|once|TRBV7-9|-
TGTGCCAGCAGCTTGACACCGGGGACCTACAATGAGCAGTTCTTC
CASSLTPGTYNEQFF
>TRBJ2-7|many|TRBV5-4|TRBD2
TGTGCCAGCAGCTTGGGAGGTAGCGGGAGTTCCTTGGAGCAGTACTTC
CASSLGGSGSSLEQYF
>TRBJ2-4|-|TRBV5-1|TRBD1
TGCGCCAGCAGCCCGCCGACGACAGGGACAAACATTCAGTACTTC
CASSPPTTGTNIQYF
>TRBJ2-2|-|TRBV7-2|-
TGTGCCAGCAGCCCGACCTGGGGTCCCGGGGAGCTGTTTTTT
CASSPTWGPGELFF
>TRBJ2-1|-|TRBV5-5|TRBD1
TGTGCCAGCAGCTTCGGAGGGACAGGATACAATGAGCAGTTCTTC
CASSFGGTGYNEQFF
>TRBJ2-3|-|TRBV19|-
TGTGCCAGTATTGGAGATACGCAGTATTTT
CASIGDTQYF
>TRBJ2-1|-|TRBV7-6|TRBD2
TGTGCCAGCAGCAACCCCGGGACTAGCGGGAGCGGGCAGTTCTTC
CASSNPGTSGSGQFF
>TRBJ2-3|-|TRBV18|TRBD2
TGTGCCAGCTCACCGGGGGACTATTACACAGATACGCAGTATTTT
CASSPGDYYTDTQYF
>TRBJ2-6|-|TRBV29-1|-
TGCAGCGTTTCGGAACAGATGAAATACTCTGGGGCCAACGTCCTGACTTTC
CSVSEQMKYSGANVLTF
>TRBJ1-2|-|TRBV5-1|TRBD1
TGCGCCAGCAGCTTGGGGGACAGGGATAACTATGGCTACACCTTC
CASSLGDRDNYGYTF